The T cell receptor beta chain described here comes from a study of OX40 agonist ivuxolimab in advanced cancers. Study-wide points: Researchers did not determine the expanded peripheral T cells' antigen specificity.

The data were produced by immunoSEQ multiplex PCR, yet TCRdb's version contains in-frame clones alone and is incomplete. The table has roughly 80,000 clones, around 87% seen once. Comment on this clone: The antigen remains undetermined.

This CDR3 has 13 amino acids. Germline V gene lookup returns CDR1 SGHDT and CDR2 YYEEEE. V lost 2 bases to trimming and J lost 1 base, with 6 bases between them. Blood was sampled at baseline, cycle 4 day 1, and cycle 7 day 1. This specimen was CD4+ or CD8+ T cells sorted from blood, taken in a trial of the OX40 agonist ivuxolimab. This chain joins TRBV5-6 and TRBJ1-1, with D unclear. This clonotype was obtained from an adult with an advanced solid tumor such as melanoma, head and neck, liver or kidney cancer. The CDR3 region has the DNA TGTGCCAGCAGCTTCGTCAGGAACACTGAAGCTTTCTTT. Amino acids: CASSFVRNTEAFF.